The present TCR beta chain was sequenced within a study of T cell changes during pregnancy in multiple sclerosis. The data were produced by immunoSEQ multiplex PCR, yet TCRdb's version contains in-frame clones alone and is incomplete. The sample has tens of thousands of clones; around 90% are singletons. This TCR was sampled from a female donor in good health, enrolled as a control in a pregnancy study. Sequences were derived from peripheral blood, sampled after pregnancy.

For the CDR3, the DNA is TGTGCCAGCAGGAAGACAGGCGGTAATGAAAAACTGTTTTTT. Amino acids: CASRKTGGNEKLFF. The chain carries TRBV6-1 and TRBJ1-4; possibly TRBD1 for D (6 bases). The germline V and J ends were trimmed by 6 bases and 4 bases, with 12 bases remaining between them. The length of the CDR3 is 14 residues. The V gene's germline CDR1 is MNHNS and CDR2 SASEGT.